This entry features one T cell receptor beta chain sequence. Seattle researchers signed up patients amid active infection and tracked them longitudinally. The source of the sample is a study of blood T cell repertoires in COVID-19. On the study more broadly: Spain, Italy and the United States supplied samples that represented acute and convalescent COVID-19.

How the authors handled the data: Reference gene primer amplification gave nucleated cell count estimates. Repertoires were generated with immunoSEQ multiplex PCR, while TCRdb's copy carries only in-frame clones and drops some. The D gene and trimming were derived from the DNA, and the V and J assignments and clone size from that table. The sample consists of around 200,000 clones, about 85% of them appearing once. The CDR3 is 13 residues long. V lost 1 base and J lost 1, with 7 bases in between. Looked up from germline, CDR1 is GTSNPN and CDR2 is SVGIG (reference sequence). The V gene is TRBV30, the J gene TRBJ2-5; weak D call: TRBD2 (6 bases). Sequenced sample: peripheral blood. The receptor was derived from a woman in her 70s with COVID-19, enrolled during active disease. Here the CDR3 reads CAWSGGLQETQYF. CDR3 nucleotide sequence: TGTGCCTGGAGTGGGGGACTCCAAGAGACCCAGTACTTC.